These 5 T cell receptor beta chains came from one sample sequenced in a study of CD8+CD57+ T cells in acquired aplastic anemia. CDR3 and TCR beta VDJ profiling relied on a genomic DNA template. TCRdb re-called the reads with MiXCR, one entry per CDR3 protein. The table has roughly 170,000 distinct CDR3 sequences, around 60% seen once. Specimen: sorted CD4+, CD8+, or CD8+CD57+ T cells (not recorded which) from PBMCs. These receptors originate from a human donor in good health.

V and J are TRBV5-1 and TRBJ2-7, with D hard to call. The V end was cut by 2 bases, the J end by 5 bases, with 14 bases between. Per germline, CDR1 SGHRS and CDR2 YFSETQ. The CDR3 has 14 residues. Here the CDR3 DNA reads TGCGCCAGCAGCTTCGGGTCTCCGGTTGACGAGCAGTACTTC. Translated: CASSFGSPVDEQYF.

V is TRBV20-1 and J is TRBJ2-2, with D perhaps matching TRBD1 (5 bases). Germline-derived CDR1 and CDR2 are DFQATT and SNEGSKA (reference sequence). V lost 2 bases and J 0 bases, leaving 10 bases between the germline ends. The CDR3 runs 15 residues. The CDR3 here is CSARRQIPNTGELFF. CDR3 coding DNA: TGCAGTGCTAGAAGACAGATACCGAACACCGGGGAGCTGTTTTTT.

As for this clonotype: At one boundary the junction diverges from the germline segment, which might be a read error. The chain couples TRBV5-5 to TRBJ1-1; D gene uncertain. The CDR3 sequence is 13 residues long. Germline V lookup: CDR1 SGHKS, CDR2 YYEKEE (reference sequence). The CDR3 bases are TGCGCCAGCAGCACGACATCGTCCACTGAAGCTTTCTTT. It translates to CASSTTSSTEAFF.

The chain employs TRBV9 and TRBJ2-5; 8 bases match TRBD2. This CDR3 is 14 amino acids long. The V and J ends lost 4 bases and 4 bases, in that order; junction bases with no gene match: 6. Germline V CDR1 and CDR2: SGDLS, YYNGEE. Here the CDR3 reads CASSSGTSLETQYF. The CDR3 region has the DNA TGTGCCAGCAGCTCAGGGACTAGTTTAGAGACCCAGTACTTC. Using reference TRBV9 and TRBJ2-5 for the parts outside the CDR3, the full variable domain is DSGVTQTPKHLITATGQRVTLRCSPRSGDLSVYWYQQSLDQGLQFLIQYYNGEERAKGNILERFSAQQFPDLHSELNLSSLELGDSALYFCASSSGTSLETQYFGPGTRLLVL.

This clonotype has ten or more counts. The rearrangement uses TRBV19 and TRBJ1-1; D not certain. V gave up 3 bases and J gave up 1 base, with 6 bases separating them. The germline V gene has CDR1 LNHDA and CDR2 SQIVND (reference sequence). The CDR3 runs to 13 residues. CDR3 bases: TGTGCCAGTAGTATGGTTGCGAACACTGAAGCTTTCTTT. Its translation is CASSMVANTEAFF.